This TCR beta chain was identified in a study of cytomegalovirus exposure and HLA in healthy donors. Looking at the study overall: Findings of an earlier analysis included around 100 million unique TCR beta sequences from roughly 200 million T cells. An early release of data contained roughly 86 million unique TCRs, which came from HLA-typed donors.

Researchers ran the PCR with 60 Vbeta and 13 Jbeta primers. Some clones are missing from TCRdb's copy, which holds only in-frame ones; the method was immunoSEQ multiplex PCR. The repertoire holds roughly 180,000 clones, with approximately 88% as singletons. Trimming cost V 4 bases and J 3 bases, with 12 bases left between them. Germline values: CDR1 SGHAT, CDR2 FQNNGV. The CDR3 covers 14 residues. The receptor was derived from a man aged 25-45 years in good health and CMV-seronegative. The chain employs TRBV11-2 and TRBJ1-1, with a tentative D call TRBD1 (5 bases). Sequencing input: PBMCs. The CDR3 loop reads CASSSRARDTEAFF. Here the CDR3 DNA reads TGTGCCAGCAGCTCCAGGGCCCGCGACACTGAAGCTTTCTTT.